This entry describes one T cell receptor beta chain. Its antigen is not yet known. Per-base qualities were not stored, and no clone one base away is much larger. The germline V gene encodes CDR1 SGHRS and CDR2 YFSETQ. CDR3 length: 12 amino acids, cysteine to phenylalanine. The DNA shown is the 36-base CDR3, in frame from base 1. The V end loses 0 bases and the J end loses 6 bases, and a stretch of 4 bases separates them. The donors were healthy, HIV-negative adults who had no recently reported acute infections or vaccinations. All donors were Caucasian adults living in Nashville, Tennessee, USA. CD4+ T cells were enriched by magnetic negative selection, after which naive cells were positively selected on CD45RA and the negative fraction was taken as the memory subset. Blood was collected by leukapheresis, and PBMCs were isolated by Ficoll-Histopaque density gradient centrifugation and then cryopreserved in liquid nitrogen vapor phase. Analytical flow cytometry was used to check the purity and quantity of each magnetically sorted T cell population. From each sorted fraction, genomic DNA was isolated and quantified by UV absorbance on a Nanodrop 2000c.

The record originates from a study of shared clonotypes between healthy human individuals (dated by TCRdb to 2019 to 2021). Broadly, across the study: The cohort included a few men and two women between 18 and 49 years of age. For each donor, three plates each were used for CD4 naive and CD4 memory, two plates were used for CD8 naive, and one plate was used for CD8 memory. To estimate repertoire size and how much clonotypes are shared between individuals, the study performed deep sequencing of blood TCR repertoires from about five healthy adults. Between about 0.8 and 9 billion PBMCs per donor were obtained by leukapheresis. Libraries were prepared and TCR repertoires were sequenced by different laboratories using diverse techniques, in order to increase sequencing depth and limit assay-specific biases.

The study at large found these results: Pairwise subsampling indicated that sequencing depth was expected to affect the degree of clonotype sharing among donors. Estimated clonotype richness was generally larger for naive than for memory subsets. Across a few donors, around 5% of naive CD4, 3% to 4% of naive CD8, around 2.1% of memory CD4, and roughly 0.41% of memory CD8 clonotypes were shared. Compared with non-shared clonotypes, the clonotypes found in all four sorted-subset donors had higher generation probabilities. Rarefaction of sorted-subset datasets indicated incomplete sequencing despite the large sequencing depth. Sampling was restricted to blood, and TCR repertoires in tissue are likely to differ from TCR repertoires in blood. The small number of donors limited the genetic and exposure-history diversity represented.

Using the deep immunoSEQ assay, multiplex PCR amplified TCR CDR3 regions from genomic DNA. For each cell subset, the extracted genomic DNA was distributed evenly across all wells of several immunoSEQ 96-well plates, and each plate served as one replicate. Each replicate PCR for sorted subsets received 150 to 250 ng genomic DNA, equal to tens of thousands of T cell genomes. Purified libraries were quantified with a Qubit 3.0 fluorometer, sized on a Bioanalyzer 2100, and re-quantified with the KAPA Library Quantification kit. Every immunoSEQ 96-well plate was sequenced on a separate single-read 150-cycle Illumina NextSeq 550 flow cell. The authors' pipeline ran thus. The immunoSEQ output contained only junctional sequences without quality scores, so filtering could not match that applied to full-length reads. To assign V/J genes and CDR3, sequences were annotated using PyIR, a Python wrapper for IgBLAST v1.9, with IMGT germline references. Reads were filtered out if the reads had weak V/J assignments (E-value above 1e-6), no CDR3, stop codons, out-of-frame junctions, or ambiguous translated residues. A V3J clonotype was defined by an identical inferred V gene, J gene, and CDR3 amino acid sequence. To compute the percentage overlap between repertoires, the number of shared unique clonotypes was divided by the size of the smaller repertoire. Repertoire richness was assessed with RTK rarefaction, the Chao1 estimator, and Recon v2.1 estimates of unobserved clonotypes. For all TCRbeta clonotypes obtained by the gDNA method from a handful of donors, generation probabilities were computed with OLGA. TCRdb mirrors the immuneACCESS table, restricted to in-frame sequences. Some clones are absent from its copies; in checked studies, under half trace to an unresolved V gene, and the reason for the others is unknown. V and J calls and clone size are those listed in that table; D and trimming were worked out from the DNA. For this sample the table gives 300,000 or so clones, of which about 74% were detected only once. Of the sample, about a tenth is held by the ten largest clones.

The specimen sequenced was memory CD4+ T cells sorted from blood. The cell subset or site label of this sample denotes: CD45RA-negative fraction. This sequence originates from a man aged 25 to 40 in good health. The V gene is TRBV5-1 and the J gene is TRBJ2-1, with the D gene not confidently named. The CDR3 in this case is CASSLVLNEQFF. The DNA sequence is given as TGCGCCAGCAGCTTGGTACTCAATGAGCAGTTCTTC.